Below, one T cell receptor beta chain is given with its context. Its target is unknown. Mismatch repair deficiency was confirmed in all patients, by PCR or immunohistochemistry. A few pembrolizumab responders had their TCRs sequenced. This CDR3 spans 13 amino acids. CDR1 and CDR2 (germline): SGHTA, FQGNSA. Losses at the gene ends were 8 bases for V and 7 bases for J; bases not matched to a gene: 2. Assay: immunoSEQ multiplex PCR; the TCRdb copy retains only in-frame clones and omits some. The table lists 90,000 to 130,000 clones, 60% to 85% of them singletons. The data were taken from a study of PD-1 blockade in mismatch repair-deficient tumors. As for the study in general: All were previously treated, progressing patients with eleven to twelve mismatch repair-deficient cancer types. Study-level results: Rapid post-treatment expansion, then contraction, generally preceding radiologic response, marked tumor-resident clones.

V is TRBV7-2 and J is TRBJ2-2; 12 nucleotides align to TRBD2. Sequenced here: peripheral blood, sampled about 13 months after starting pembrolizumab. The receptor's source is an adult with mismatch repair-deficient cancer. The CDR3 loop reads CASRTSGNGELFF. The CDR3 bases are TGTGCCAGCCGGACTAGCGGGAACGGGGAGCTGTTTTTT.